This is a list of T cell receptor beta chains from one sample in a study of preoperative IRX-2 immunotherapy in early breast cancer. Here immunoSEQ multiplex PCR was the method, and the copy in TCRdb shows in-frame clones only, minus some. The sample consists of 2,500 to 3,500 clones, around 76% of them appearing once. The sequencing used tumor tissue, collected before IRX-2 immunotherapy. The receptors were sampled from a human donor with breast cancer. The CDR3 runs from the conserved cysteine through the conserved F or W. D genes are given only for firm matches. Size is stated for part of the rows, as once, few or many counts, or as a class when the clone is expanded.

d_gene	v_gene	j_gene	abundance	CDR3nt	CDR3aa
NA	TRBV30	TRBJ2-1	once	TGTGCCTGGAGTATGAGGAGGGCGGGGGCCGTCAGTTCCTCCTCCTACAATGAGCAGTTCTTC	CAWSMRRAGAVSSSSYNEQFF
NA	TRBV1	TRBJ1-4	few	TGCGCCAGCAGCCAAGATGGCAGGGGCTTTGAAAAACTGTTTTTT	CASSQDGRGFEKLFF
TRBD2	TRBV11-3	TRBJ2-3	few	TGTGCCAGCAGCGCCGGGACTAGCGGGTCCGGCAGAGATACGCAGTATTTT	CASSAGTSGSGRDTQYF
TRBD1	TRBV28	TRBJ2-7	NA	TGTGCCAGCAGTTTAGCCCCGGGACAGGGGTACGAGCAGTACTTC	CASSLAPGQGYEQYF
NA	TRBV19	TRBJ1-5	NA	TGTGCCAGTAGTATATCGGTAGGGCGCAATCAGCCCCAGCATTTT	CASSISVGRNQPQHF
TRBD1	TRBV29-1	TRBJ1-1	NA	TGCAGCGTTGAAGGGGGACAGGGCCCCACTGAAGCTTTCTTT	CSVEGGQGPTEAFF
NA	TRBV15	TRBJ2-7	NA	TGTGCCACCAGCATCAGACAGAAGACTTACGAGCAGTACTTC	CATSIRQKTYEQYF
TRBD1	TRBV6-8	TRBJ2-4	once	TGTGCCAGCAGTGACTTTATAGCGAAGGGGGCACACATTCAGTACTTC	CASSDFIAKGAHIQYF
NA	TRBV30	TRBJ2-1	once	TGTGCCTGGACTGGCGGCTACAATGAGCAGTTCTTC	CAWTGGYNEQFF
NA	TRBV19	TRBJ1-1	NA	TGTGCCAGTAGTATCGGGGGTTTCCCTATGAACACTGAAGCTTTCTTT	CASSIGGFPMNTEAFF
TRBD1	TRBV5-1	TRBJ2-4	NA	TGCGCCAGCAGCCCGAGCTGGACAGGACCCCCGTCCTACTTC	CASSPSWTGPPSYF
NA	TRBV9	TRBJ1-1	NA	TGTGCCAGCAGCACAGTTTTGAACACTGAAGCTTTCTTT	CASSTVLNTEAFF
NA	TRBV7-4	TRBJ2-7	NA	TGTGCCAGCAGCTTGGGCAGGGCGATTACCTACGAGCAGTACTTC	CASSLGRAITYEQYF
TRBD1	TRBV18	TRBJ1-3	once	TGTGCCAGCTCACAGACAGGGATTGGAAACACCATATATTTT	CASSQTGIGNTIYF
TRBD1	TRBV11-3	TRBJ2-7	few	TGTGCCAGCAGCTCAGGGACAGGCCTTTACGAGCAGTACTTC	CASSSGTGLYEQYF
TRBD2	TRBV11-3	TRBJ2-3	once	TGTGCCAGCAGCCCCTGGATCTTTGGGGGAGGGCCTAGAGATACGCAGTATTTT	CASSPWIFGGGPRDTQYF
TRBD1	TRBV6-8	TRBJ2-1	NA	TGTGCCAGCAGACAGGGGGCCAATGAGCAGTTCTTC	CASRQGANEQFF
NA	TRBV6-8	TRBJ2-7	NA	TGTGCCAGCAGTTACGGCGGGGACAGCTCCTACGAGCAGTACTTC	CASSYGGDSSYEQYF
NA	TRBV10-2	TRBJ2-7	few	TGCGCCAGCAGGGGGCCCCGGGCCGTCGAGCAGTACTTC	CASRGPRAVEQYF
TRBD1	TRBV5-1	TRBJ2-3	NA	TGCGCCAGCAGCTTGGCAGGGGGACAGGTCACAGATACGCAGTATTTT	CASSLAGGQVTDTQYF
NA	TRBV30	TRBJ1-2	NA	TGTGCCTGGAGTGTAACGGGCGTGATCGGTGGCTACACCTTC	CAWSVTGVIGGYTF
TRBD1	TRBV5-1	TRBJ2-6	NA	TGCGCCAGCAGCCCGGGACAGGGTGACTCTGGGGCCAACGTCCTGACTTTC	CASSPGQGDSGANVLTF
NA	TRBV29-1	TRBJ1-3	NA	TGCAGCGCCCTGGGGGGCTCCGGAAACACCATATATTTT	CSALGGSGNTIYF
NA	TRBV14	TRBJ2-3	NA	TGTGCCAGCAGCCTCATCGGGACCGATACGCAGTATTTT	CASSLIGTDTQYF
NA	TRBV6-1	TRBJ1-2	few	TGTGCCAGCAGTGAAGCGGGGGGCTATGGCTACACCTTC	CASSEAGGYGYTF
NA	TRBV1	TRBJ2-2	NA	TGCGCCAGCAGCCAAGGGGACAGGGACACCGGGGAGCTGTTTTTT	CASSQGDRDTGELFF
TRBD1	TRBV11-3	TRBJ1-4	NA	TGTGCCAACAGCGTAGGGACAGGGGGTGAAAAACTGTTTTTT	CANSVGTGGEKLFF
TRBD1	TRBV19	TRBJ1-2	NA	TGTGCCAGTAGTATACGACAGGGGTACTATGGCTACACCTTC	CASSIRQGYYGYTF
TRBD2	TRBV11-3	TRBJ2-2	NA	TGTGCCAGCAGCTTACACCCTAGCGGGGGCGGGGAGCTGTTTTTT	CASSLHPSGGGELFF
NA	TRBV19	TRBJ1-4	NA	TGTGCCAGTAGTGGACTCGATCGGACTTCAAATGAAAAACTGTTTTTT	CASSGLDRTSNEKLFF
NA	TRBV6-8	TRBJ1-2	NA	TGTGCCAGCAGTATGACGAGGGAGAACTATGGCTACACCTTC	CASSMTRENYGYTF
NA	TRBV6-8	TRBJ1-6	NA	TGTGCCACTGCGTCGGTAAATTCACCCCTCCACTTT	CATASVNSPLHF
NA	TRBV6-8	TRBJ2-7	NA	TGTGCCAGCACCAACTTCGGGGGTCACGAGCAGTACTTC	CASTNFGGHEQYF
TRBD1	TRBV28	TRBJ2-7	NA	TGTGCCAGCAGTTCGTCTACCGGGACAGGGGGCTACGAGCAGTACTTC	CASSSSTGTGGYEQYF
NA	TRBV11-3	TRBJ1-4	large	TGTGCCAGCAGCGCCGACCCCCGTGCAACTAATGAAAAACTGTTTTTT	CASSADPRATNEKLFF
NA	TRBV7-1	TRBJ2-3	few	TGTGCCAGCAGCTGGGTAGGTGGGATTACGCAGTATTTT	CASSWVGGITQYF
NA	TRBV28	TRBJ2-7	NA	TGTGCCAGCACTCAAGGGTTCAGCAACCCCTCCTACGAGCAGTACTTC	CASTQGFSNPSYEQYF
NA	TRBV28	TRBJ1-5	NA	TGTGCCAGCAGCCCCCCCCGGGGGCAAGGTCAGCCCCAGCATTTT	CASSPPRGQGQPQHF
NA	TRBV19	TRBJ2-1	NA	TGTGCCAGCGGGGGTTACAATGAGCAGTTCTTC	CASGGYNEQFF
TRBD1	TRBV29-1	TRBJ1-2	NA	TGCAGCGCTGGGCACCGGGACAGGGAGGGTGGCTACACCTTC	CSAGHRDREGGYTF
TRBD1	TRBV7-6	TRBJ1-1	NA	TGTGCCAGCAGCATTCGGACAGGGCTGAACACTGAAGCTTTCTTT	CASSIRTGLNTEAFF
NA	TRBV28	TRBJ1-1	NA	TGTGCCAGCAGCCTTAAGATCACAGGGTCCACTGAAGCTTTCTTT	CASSLKITGSTEAFF
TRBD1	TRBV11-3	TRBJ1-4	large	TGTGCCAGCACCTCGACCGGTCGACAGGGAGCAACTAATGAAAAACTGTTTTTT	CASTSTGRQGATNEKLFF
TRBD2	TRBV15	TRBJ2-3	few	TGTGCCAGCAGCCAAGAAATAGCGGGGGGAGATACGCAGTATTTT	CASSQEIAGGDTQYF
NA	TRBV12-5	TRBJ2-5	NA	TGTGCTAGTGGTTCACCCACCGCGACAGTCGGGCTTAGGGAGACCCAGTACTTC	CASGSPTATVGLRETQYF
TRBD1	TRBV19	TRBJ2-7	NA	TGTGCCAGTAGTCAGTTTGGGACAGCCTACGAGCAGTACTTC	CASSQFGTAYEQYF
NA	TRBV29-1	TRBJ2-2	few	TGCAGCGTTGAGCCGATTGGGGCTACAGGAACCACCGGGGAGCTGTTTTTT	CSVEPIGATGTTGELFF
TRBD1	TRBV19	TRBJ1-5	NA	TGTGCCAGTAGAACCACAGGGGGCCTCTATCAGCCCCAGCATTTT	CASRTTGGLYQPQHF
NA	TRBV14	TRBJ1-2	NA	TGTGCCAGCAGGTTGTCAGGGGCCCCTCCGAACTATGGCTACACCTTC	CASRLSGAPPNYGYTF
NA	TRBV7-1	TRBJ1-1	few	TGTGCCAGCACCTTGGACCTGAACACTGAAGCTTTCTTT	CASTLDLNTEAFF